The 13 T cell receptor beta chains presented below share a single source sample, sequenced in a study of cytomegalovirus exposure and HLA in healthy donors. Assay used: immunoSEQ multiplex PCR; TCRdb lists only in-frame clones, some missing. The data hold around 110,000 clones, with approximately 90% observed a single time. The sample consisted of PBMCs. These receptors originate from a woman between 18 and 30 years old in good health and CMV-seropositive.

The V and J genes are TRBV5-1 and TRBJ1-1, with TRBD1 identical over 9 bases. Trimming removed 4 bases from V and 9 bases from J; junction bases left unmatched: 4. The CDR3 runs to 12 residues. Germline loops: CDR1 SGHRS, CDR2 YFSETQ. The CDR3 is CASSGDRAKAFF. CDR3 DNA sequence: TGCGCCAGCAGCGGGGACAGGGCTAAAGCTTTCTTT.

This sequence joins TRBV6-1 and TRBJ2-7; 12 nucleotides match TRBD2. Germline-derived CDR1 and CDR2 are MNHNS and SASEGT. The V and J ends lost 8 bases and 3 bases, in that order; junction bases with no gene match: 8. The CDR3 has 15 amino acids. In DNA form, the CDR3 reads TGTGCCAGCGGTTCGACTAGCGGGGGATTCTACGAGCAGTACGTC. It yields the protein CASGSTSGGFYEQYV.

This chain links TRBV6-1 with TRBJ1-6; D possibly corresponds to TRBD1 (6 bases). The germline V gene has CDR1 MNHNS and CDR2 SASEGT. V was clipped by 3 bases and J by 19 bases, with 13 bases between them. This CDR3 comprises 11 residues. CDR3 residues: CASSETGPGHF. Here the CDR3 DNA reads TGTGCCAGCAGTGAGACAGGACCGGGACACTTT.

This clone occurred a few times. The V and J genes are TRBV6-1 and TRBJ2-5, with a weak D call TRBD2 (5 bases). CDR1 MNHNS and CDR2 SASEGT come from the germline V gene. The CDR3 sequence is 14 residues long. Between the trimmed V and J ends, which lost 4 bases and 5 bases, there was a span of 14 bases. The DNA for the CDR3 is TGTGCCAGCAGTGTAGACCCGGAGGAGGAGACCCAGTACTTC. Amino acid sequence: CASSVDPEEETQYF.

The chain recombines TRBV25-1 with TRBJ1-2, with 8 nucleotides matching TRBD1. Germline V CDR1 and CDR2: MGHDK, SYGVNS. CDR3 length: 13 residues. The ends lost 4 bases at V and 3 bases at J; junction bases unmatched: 1. CDR3 nucleotides: TGTGCCAGCAGTGCACAGGGGGACTATGGCTACACCTTC. It encodes CASSAQGDYGYTF.

CDR3 in amino acids: CASRPTGSNQPQHF. For the CDR3, the DNA is TGTGCCAGCCGGCCTACGGGGAGCAATCAGCCCCAGCATTTT. This chain joins TRBV28 and TRBJ1-5; the D is unclear. Germline V gene sequence: CDR1 MDHEN, CDR2 SYDVKM. Trimming left V 8 bases short and J 1 base short, with 12 bases between. The CDR3 has 14 amino acids.

The gene calls are TRBV10-1 and TRBJ1-1; the D gene is possibly TRBD1 (5 bases). The ends were cut back, 3 bases at V and 3 bases at J, with 8 bases in the middle. CDR3 length equals 13 residues. In germline, CDR1 is WNHNN, CDR2 SYGVQD (reference sequence). CDR3 nucleotide sequence: TGCGCCAGCAGTGATCGCAGGGACACTGAAGCTTTCTTT. It specifies CASSDRRDTEAFF.

The V call is TRBV13, the J call TRBJ2-2; D gene uncertain. Germline-derived CDR1 and CDR2 are PRHDT and FYEKMQ (reference sequence). V was pared by 4 bases and J by 0 bases, with 3 bases between. The CDR3 covers 13 residues. The CDR3 DNA follows: TGTGCCAGCAGCTATACGAACACCGGGGAGCTGTTTTTT. Translated: CASSYTNTGELFF.

The rearrangement joins TRBV30 to TRBJ2-7; 11 positions agree with TRBD1. After removal of 0 bases from V and 5 bases from J, the junction contained 3 bases not matched to a gene. The CDR3 is 14 residues long. The germline V gene encodes CDR1 GTSNPN and CDR2 SVGIG (reference sequence). The CDR3 here is CAWSVGQGANEQYF. CDR3 in DNA: TGTGCCTGGAGTGTAGGACAGGGGGCCAACGAGCAGTACTTC.

The chain combines TRBV9 with TRBJ2-7, with D possibly matching TRBD2 (5 bases). Trimming pared 0 bases from V and 6 bases from J, leaving 22 bases between. Germline V gene sequence: CDR1 SGDLS, CDR2 YYNGEE. CDR3 length equals 17 residues. CDR3 protein: CASSVVLKVGGWPEQYV. CDR3 in DNA: TGTGCCAGCAGCGTAGTTCTTAAGGTAGGAGGCTGGCCCGAGCAGTACGTC.

This sequence joins TRBV4-1 and TRBJ1-2; maybe TRBD1 (6 bases). V lost 2 bases and J 1 base, leaving 14 bases between the germline ends. Germline-derived CDR1 and CDR2 are MGHRA and YSYEKL. The CDR3 spans 16 residues. CDR3 DNA: TGCGCCAGCAGCCAATACGGACAGATTCGTAACTATGGCTACACCTTC. Protein product: CASSQYGQIRNYGYTF.

This chain joins TRBV11-2 and TRBJ1-6; TRBD1 is a possible D gene (6 bases). Trimming took 5 bases from V and 9 from J, leaving 14 bases between them. This CDR3 has 14 residues. Germline loops: CDR1 SGHAT, CDR2 FQNNGV. The chain's CDR3 is CASSNGGARSPLHF. CDR3 DNA sequence: TGTGCCAGCAGCAATGGGGGGGCTCGTTCACCCCTCCACTTT. The full variable domain, its missing parts supplied by reference TRBV11-2 and TRBJ1-6, is EAGVAQSPRYKIIEKRQSVAFWCNPISGHATLYWYQQILGQGPKLLIQFQNNGVVDDSQLPKDRFSAERLKGVDSTLKIQPAKLEDSAVYLCASSNGGARSPLHFGNGTRLTVT.

This clone was detected only a few times. The V and J genes are TRBV12-2 and TRBJ1-6; the table calls TRBD1, which could not be checked here. TRBV12-2 is labeled a pseudogene. The CDR3 is 17 residues long. CDR3 residues: CASRLEHLGTPYSPLHF. For the CDR3, the DNA is TGTGCAAGTCGCTTAGAACACCTCGGGACACCTTATTCACCCCTCCACTTT.